This record covers a single T cell receptor (beta chain). The antigen is undetermined. V was shortened by 3 bases and J by 14 bases, with 10 bases between the two germline ends. There are 11 residues in the CDR3. Germline V gives CDR1 MGHRA, CDR2 YSYEKL. Primers for the PCR totalled 60 Vbeta and 13 Jbeta. Some clones are missing from TCRdb's copy, which holds only in-frame ones; the method was immunoSEQ multiplex PCR. The sample carries 140,000 to 150,000 clones, roughly 71% recorded once. This entry is derived from a study of cytomegalovirus exposure and HLA in healthy donors. Study-level results: Fewer N-insertions (relative to the roughly 730-donor mean) were reportedly seen in an Asian-associated ancestry cluster in a later analysis. Several top significant clusters appeared, in a later analysis, to be linked to common viral pathogens.

Sequences were obtained from PBMCs. The chain carries TRBV4-1 and TRBJ1-4, with D unclear. The origin of this receptor is a man aged 25 to 45 in good health and CMV-seronegative. CDR3 coding DNA: TGCGCCAGCAGCCAGGGCCGGCGTCTGTTTTTT. It yields the protein CASSQGRRLFF.